Listed below are T cell receptor beta chains from one sample, sequenced in a study of T cells in Graves' hyperthyroidism and ophthalmopathy. TCRdb re-called the multiplex PCR reads through MiXCR, storing one row per CDR3 protein. The sample carries roughly 100,000 distinct CDR3 sequences, roughly 47% recorded once. What was sequenced was blood. These TCRs come from a middle-aged man with Graves' hyperthyroidism. Each CDR3 is given with its conserved first and last residue. Each record gives: V gene, J gene, clone size, D gene, CDR3 DNA, CDR3 protein. D genes are given only for firm matches. Some rows have no size entry. The others give once, few or many, or a class for an expanded clone.

>TRBV5-6|TRBJ1-2|many|-
TGTGCCAGCAGCTTGGCCTTGGACAGCTATGGCTACACCTTC
CASSLALDSYGYTF
>TRBV12-3/TRBV12-4|TRBJ2-7|many|TRBD1
TGTGCCAGCACCAGGACAGGGAGACCCTACGAGCAGTACTTC
CASTRTGRPYEQYF
>TRBV9|TRBJ2-3|many|-
TGTGCCAGCAGCGTAGCTACTGGAGGGTTGGGCACAGATACGCAGTATTTT
CASSVATGGLGTDTQYF
>TRBV24-1|TRBJ2-3|once|-
TGTGCCACCAGTGATTTGGGGGACCCAGATACGCAGTATTTT
CATSDLGDPDTQYF
>TRBV11-3|TRBJ1-1|many|-
TGTGCCAGCAGCTTAGGTAACAGGGTCTCGGCGTGGAACACTGAAGCTTTCTTT
CASSLGNRVSAWNTEAFF
>TRBV14|TRBJ2-1|few|TRBD1
TGTGCCAGCAACCACTCCCCCGACAGGGGCAATGAGCAGTTCTTC
CASNHSPDRGNEQFF
>TRBV19|TRBJ2-7|many|TRBD2
TGTGCCAGTAGACGAACCGGGGGGAAGGAAGCGTCCTACGAGCAGTACTTC
CASRRTGGKEASYEQYF
>TRBV11-2|TRBJ1-5|many|-
TGTGCCAGCAGCTTATCTTGGGACCTCAATCAGCCCCAGCATTTT
CASSLSWDLNQPQHF
>TRBV25-1|TRBJ1-1|once|TRBD1
TGTGCCAGCAGAAGGGGGCCGATGGCCACTGAAGCTTTCTTT
CASRRGPMATEAFF
>TRBV7-3|TRBJ2-3|many|-
TGTGCCAGCAGCTTACGGCCAGACCCTAGCACAGATACGCAGTATTTT
CASSLRPDPSTDTQYF
>TRBV20-1|TRBJ1-5|many|-
TGCAGTGCGCAACCGGGACAACTTTATAGCAATCAGCCCCAGCATTTT
CSAQPGQLYSNQPQHF
>TRBV6-4|TRBJ2-3|-|TRBD2
TGTGCCAGCAGTTTATGGGGGGTGACTAGCGGCGGCACAGATACGCAGTATTTT
CASSLWGVTSGGTDTQYF
>TRBV14|TRBJ2-3|many|-
TGTGCCAGCAGCCAAGATTACACAGATACGCAGTATTTT
CASSQDYTDTQYF
>TRBV6-2/TRBV6-3|TRBJ2-5|few|-
TGTGCCAGCAGTTACTCGATAGTTCGCGGGGAGACCCAGTACTTC
CASSYSIVRGETQYF
>TRBV5-6|TRBJ2-4|few|TRBD2
TGTGCCAGCAGCTTGGCCGGGAGGAAAAACATTCAGTACTTC
CASSLAGRKNIQYF
>TRBV7-2|TRBJ1-2|-|TRBD1
TGTGCCAGCAGCTTAGCGGGACAGGGACGGCCGGATGGCTACACCTTC
CASSLAGQGRPDGYTF
>TRBV20-1|TRBJ2-5|-|TRBD1
TGCAGTGCAACAGGACAGGGGGAGACCCAGTACTTC
CSATGQGETQYF
>TRBV15|TRBJ2-3|many|-
TGTGCCACCAGCGACCGAGATAGCACAGATACGCAGTATTTT
CATSDRDSTDTQYF
>TRBV5-5|TRBJ2-7|many|-
TGTGCCAGCAGCTTGTTTCTCCTTGCGGTCGGCTCCTACGAGCAGTACTTC
CASSLFLLAVGSYEQYF
>TRBV7-9|TRBJ2-5|-|-
TGTGCCAGCGGGGGGCAAGAGACCCAGTACTTC
CASGGQETQYF
>TRBV20-1|TRBJ2-7|many|-
TGCAGTGCGTCACGGGGAAATTACGAGCAGTACTTC
CSASRGNYEQYF
>TRBV5-1|TRBJ1-6|many|-
TGCGCCAGCAGCCTCCAGGGTGAGTCACCCCTCCACTTT
CASSLQGESPLHF
>TRBV6-6|TRBJ2-2|many|-
TGTGCCAGCAGGCCCCCCACCGGGGAGCTGTTTTTT
CASRPPTGELFF
>TRBV18|TRBJ1-5|few|-
TGTGCCAGCTCACGCCCCGAGGAGCCCCAGCATTTT
CASSRPEEPQHF
>TRBV28|TRBJ1-1|few|-
TGTGCCAGCAGTTTATTAAACAGGGAAGCTTTCTTT
CASSLLNREAFF
>TRBV12-3/TRBV12-4|TRBJ2-1|many|-
TGTGCCAGCGGATTCTCCGGGGGAGGTGAGCAGTTCTTC
CASGFSGGGEQFF